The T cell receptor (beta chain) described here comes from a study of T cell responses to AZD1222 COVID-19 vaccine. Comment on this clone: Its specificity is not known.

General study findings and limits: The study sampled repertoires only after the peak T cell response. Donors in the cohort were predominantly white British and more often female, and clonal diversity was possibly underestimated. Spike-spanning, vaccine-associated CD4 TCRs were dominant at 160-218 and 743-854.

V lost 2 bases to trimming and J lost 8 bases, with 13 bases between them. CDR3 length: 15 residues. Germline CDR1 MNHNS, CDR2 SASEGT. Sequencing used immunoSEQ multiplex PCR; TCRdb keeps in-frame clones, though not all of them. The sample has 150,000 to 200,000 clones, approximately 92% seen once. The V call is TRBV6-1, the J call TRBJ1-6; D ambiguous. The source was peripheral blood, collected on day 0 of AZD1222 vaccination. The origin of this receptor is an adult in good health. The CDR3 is CASSERPRLDSPLHF. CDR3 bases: TGTGCCAGCAGTGAAAGGCCTAGACTCGATTCACCCCTCCACTTT.